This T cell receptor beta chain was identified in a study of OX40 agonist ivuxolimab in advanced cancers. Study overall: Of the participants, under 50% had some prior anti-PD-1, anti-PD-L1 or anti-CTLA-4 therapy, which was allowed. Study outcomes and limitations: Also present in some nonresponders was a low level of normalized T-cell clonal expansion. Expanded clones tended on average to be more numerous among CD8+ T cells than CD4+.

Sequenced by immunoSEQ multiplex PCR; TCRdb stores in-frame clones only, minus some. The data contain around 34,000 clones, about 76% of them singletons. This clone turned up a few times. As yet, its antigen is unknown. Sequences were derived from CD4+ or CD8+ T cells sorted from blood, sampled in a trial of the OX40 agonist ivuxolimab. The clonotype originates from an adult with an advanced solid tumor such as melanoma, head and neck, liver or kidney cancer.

The CDR3 region has the DNA TGTGCCAGCAGCCTCGGGACCCACAATGAGCAGTTCTTC. Its protein is CASSLGTHNEQFF. The J gene is TRBJ2-1, the V gene TRBV2; D may correspond to TRBD1 or TRBD2 (5 bases each). The ends were cut back, 6 bases at V and 5 bases at J, with 11 bases in the middle. The CDR3 has 13 residues. Germline loops: CDR1 SNHLY, CDR2 FYNNEI.